The 13 T cell receptor beta chains listed next were all sequenced from one sample in a study of CD8 T cells in Susac syndrome. It was with random hexamers that roughly 0.5 to 1 ug RNA was reverse transcribed. TCRdb re-derived calls from the immunoSEQ multiplex PCR reads in MiXCR, one entry per CDR3 protein. The profile covers around 130,000 distinct CDR3 sequences, with around 86% appearing a single time and 0.5% to 0.65% taken by the ten largest. The sequencing sample was made of CD8+ T cells from PBMCs. Receptor source: a human donor with multiple sclerosis.

In its sample, this clonotype was seen once. V usage is TRBV7-2 and J usage is TRBJ1-5, with D tentatively TRBD1 (6 bases). The CDR3 has 15 amino acids. Looked up from germline, CDR1 is SGHTA and CDR2 is FQGNSA. V lost 1 base and J lost 4, with 11 bases in between. As DNA, the CDR3 is TGTGCCAGCAGCTTAGGCCAGGGGACGAATCAGCCCCAGCATTTT. Translated: CASSLGQGTNQPQHF.

The rearrangement uses TRBV7-9 and TRBJ1-1; TRBD1 is a possible D gene (5 bases). CDR1 is SEHNR and CDR2 is FQNEAQ in the germline V gene (reference sequence). CDR3 length equals 17 residues. The V end was cut by 5 bases, the J end by 0 bases, with 19 bases between. The CDR3 region has the DNA TGTGCCAGCAGCGGAACAGGTCAGGATATCTTGAACACTGAAGCTTTCTTT. This translates into CASSGTGQDILNTEAFF.

This sequence joins TRBV4-3 and TRBJ1-5; tentatively, D is TRBD1 (5 bases). This CDR3 is 16 amino acids long. Germline-derived CDR1 and CDR2 are LGHNA and YSLEER. V was shortened by 0 bases and J by 3 bases, with 12 bases between the two germline ends. CDR3 nucleotide sequence: TGCGCCAGCAGCCAAGATTGGCAGGGCTTCAATCAGCCCCAGCATTTT. As protein: CASSQDWQGFNQPQHF.

This clonotype turned up a few times. The V gene is TRBV27, the J gene TRBJ2-3; D call uncertain. CDR3 length: 14 amino acids. The V gene's germline CDR1 is MNHEY and CDR2 SMNVEV (reference sequence). The ends were cut back, 6 bases at V and 0 bases at J, with 10 bases in the middle. The CDR3 loop is CASRTGGSTDTQYF. The CDR3 nucleotides read TGTGCCAGCAGAACGGGCGGTAGCACAGATACGCAGTATTTT.

This clonotype appeared a single time. The chain carries TRBV7-9 and TRBJ2-1; 9 bases are a match to TRBD2. This CDR3 is 16 amino acids long. V shed 5 bases and J 4 bases; nucleotides not matched to a gene: 9. From germline, CDR1 is SEHNR and CDR2 FQNEAQ (reference sequence). Here the CDR3 DNA reads TGTGCCAGCAGCCCGACTAGCGGTCCTTATTACAATGAGCAGTTCTTC. It yields the protein CASSPTSGPYYNEQFF.

This clonotype was picked up a small number of times. The DNA of the CDR3 is TGCAGTGCTAGGCGGTCCCGGGATCCCGATACGCAGTATTTT. Translation gives CSARRSRDPDTQYF. This chain joins TRBV20-1 and TRBJ2-3; weak D call: TRBD2 (5 bases). V was pared by 3 bases and J by 6 bases, with 16 bases between. The CDR3 runs to 14 residues. Per the germline V gene, CDR1 is DFQATT and CDR2 is SNEGSKA (reference sequence).

This clonotype has more than one count but fewer than ten. The CDR3 DNA sequence: TGTGCCAGCAGACAAATGAACACTGAAGCTTTCTTT. Protein product: CASRQMNTEAFF. V is TRBV11-2 and J is TRBJ1-1; D is ambiguous. This CDR3 is built from 12 residues. V was trimmed by 6 bases and J by 0 bases, leaving 5 bases between them. Looked up from germline, CDR1 is SGHAT and CDR2 is FQNNGV.

The rearrangement uses TRBV4-1 and TRBJ2-1; 8 bases map to TRBD2. Trimming took 5 bases from V and 2 from J; bases not matched to a gene: 5. The germline V gene has CDR1 MGHRA and CDR2 YSYEKL. The CDR3 contains 15 residues. This CDR3 reads CASSFTSGTYNEQFF. CDR3 DNA: TGCGCCAGCAGCTTTACTAGCGGAACCTACAATGAGCAGTTCTTC.

In nucleotides, the CDR3 is TGTGCCAGCAGTGACCCCTTTCGGGACTTCCGGGAGACCCAGTACTTC. The encoded protein is CASSDPFRDFRETQYF. V is TRBV6-1 and J is TRBJ2-5; possible D gene TRBD2, 6 bases. The CDR3 sequence is 16 residues long. The V gene lost 3 bases and the J gene lost 5 bases, with 19 bases spanning the gap. In germline, CDR1 is MNHNS, CDR2 SASEGT.

This rearrangement joins TRBV18 to TRBJ1-2; D is perhaps TRBD1 (6 bases). CDR1 and CDR2 from the germline V gene are KGHSH and LQKENI. V dropped 8 bases and J dropped 0 bases, with 16 bases sitting between them. The CDR3 totals 15 residues. The CDR3, as DNA: TGTGCCAGCACCGAGCTAACAGGGACTAACTATGGCTACACCTTC. This encodes CASTELTGTNYGYTF.

CDR3 nucleotides: TGTGCCAGCAGTAAGAAGGGAGAGGGTTTCACTGAAGCTTTCTTT. Protein sequence: CASSKKGEGFTEAFF. V gene TRBV6-4 combines with J gene TRBJ1-1; D is ambiguous. The germline V gene encodes CDR1 MRHNA and CDR2 SNTAGT. The ends were cut back, 5 bases at V and 4 bases at J, with 17 bases in the middle. This CDR3 spans 15 amino acids.

This chain joins TRBV29-1 and TRBJ1-2; D uncertain. The V and J ends lost 1 base and 5 bases respectively, with 11 bases between them. Germline values: CDR1 SQVTM, CDR2 ANQGSEA. This CDR3 is built from 13 residues. The CDR3 nucleotides read TGCAGCGTTGAAGGCAGAGGGTCTTATGGCTACACCTTC. Translation: CSVEGRGSYGYTF.

The rearrangement joins TRBV6-5 to TRBJ2-3, with D perhaps being TRBD1 or TRBD2 (5 bases each). V lost 2 bases and J lost 3, with 18 bases in between. The CDR3 extends over 17 amino acids. The germline gives CDR1 MNHEY, CDR2 SVGAGI. CDR3 sequence (DNA): TGTGCCAGCAGTTACGCACGGCCAGGAGAGGGGACAGATACGCAGTATTTT. Its translation: CASSYARPGEGTDTQYF.